This entry lists 19 T cell receptor beta chains sequenced from one sample in a study of blood T cell repertoires in COVID-19. Method: immunoSEQ multiplex PCR; TCRdb's copy keeps in-frame clones and lacks some. The sample lists 350,000 to 450,000 clones; 85% were seen once. The sample consisted of peripheral blood. The receptor source for this set is a woman between 18 and 30 years old with acute or convalescent COVID-19.

The rearrangement uses TRBV15 and TRBJ2-3, with a possible D match to TRBD1 (5 bases). The CDR3 has 16 amino acids. V was pared by 0 bases and J by 4 bases, with 14 bases between. CDR1 and CDR2 from the germline V gene are LNHNV and YYDKDF (reference sequence). The CDR3: CATSRDLAGSPDTQYF. CDR3 bases: TGTGCCACCAGCAGAGATTTGGCAGGGTCCCCAGATACGCAGTATTTT.

The chain joins TRBV4-1 to TRBJ1-4; D is uncertain. Between the trimmed V and J ends, which lost 3 bases and 5 bases, there was a span of 7 bases. The CDR3 covers 13 residues. CDR1 and CDR2 (germline): MGHRA, YSYEKL. CDR3 protein: CASSQTRNEKLFF. The CDR3, as DNA: TGCGCCAGCAGCCAGACCAGGAATGAAAAACTGTTTTTT.

The chain joins TRBV29-1 to TRBJ2-7, with D possibly being TRBD1 (5 bases). CDR3 size: 12 residues. The germline gives CDR1 SQVTM, CDR2 ANQGSEA. V lost 7 bases and J lost 7, with 17 bases in between. The CDR3 DNA sequence: TGCAGCGCCCAGGGTGGATTTGGGGAGCAGTACTTC. It yields the protein CSAQGGFGEQYF.

The sample holds one count of this clone. The V and J genes are TRBV18 and TRBJ2-1, with TRBD2 identical over 14 bases. This CDR3 has 19 amino acids. CDR1 KGHSH and CDR2 LQKENI come from the germline V gene. V trimming: 3 bases; J trimming: 5 bases; junction bases outside the gene matches: 12. CDR3 sequence (DNA): TGTGCCAGCTCACCCCTTCCTGGACTAGCGGGGGGAATCGACAATGAGCAGTTCTTC. Protein: CASSPLPGLAGGIDNEQFF. Together with reference TRBV18 and TRBJ2-1, the CDR3 gives the full variable domain: NAGVMQNPRHLVRRRGQEARLRCSPMKGHSHVYWYRQLPEEGLKFMVYLQKENIIDESGMPKERFSAEFPKEGPSILRIQQVVRGDSAAYFCASSPLPGLAGGIDNEQFFGPGTRLTVL.

This clone was found many times. The chain recombines TRBV6-2 or TRBV6-3 with TRBJ2-7; 15 bases fit TRBD2. The CDR3 is 19 amino acids. The germline V gene encodes CDR1 MNHEY and CDR2 SVGEGT. The trim removed 2 bases at V and 0 bases at J, leaving 8 bases unmatched. This CDR3 reads CASSYAGLAGGFSSYEQYF. For the CDR3, the DNA is TGTGCCAGCAGTTACGCGGGACTAGCGGGGGGTTTTAGCTCCTACGAGCAGTACTTC.

The chain links TRBV6-4 to TRBJ2-2; the match to TRBD2 covers 9 bases. The J segment lost 6 bases and the V segment lost 4 bases, leaving 6 bases of the junction unmatched. Germline V lookup: CDR1 MRHNA, CDR2 SNTAGT. This CDR3 has 15 amino acids. Here the CDR3 reads CASSASSGTAGELFF. DNA of the CDR3: TGTGCCAGCAGTGCTTCTAGCGGGACTGCCGGGGAGCTGTTTTTT.

This clone came up a few times. The chain couples TRBV5-4 to TRBJ1-6; 7 nucleotides agree with TRBD1. V trimming: 5 bases; J trimming: 6 bases; junction bases outside the gene matches: 5. Germline V lookup: CDR1 SGHNT, CDR2 YYREEE (reference sequence). The CDR3 is 14 amino acids. The CDR3: CASSPGTVNSPLHF. Written as DNA, the CDR3 is TGTGCCAGCAGTCCCGGGACAGTTAATTCACCCCTCCACTTT. Full variable domain (rest looked up from reference TRBV5-4 and TRBJ1-6): ETGVTQSPTHLIKTRGQQVTLRCSSQSGHNTVSWYQQALGQGPQFIFQYYREEENGRGNFPPRFSGLQFPNYSSELNVNALELDDSALYLCASSPGTVNSPLHFGNGTRLTVT.

This sequence joins TRBV18 and TRBJ2-2; 8 nucleotides align to TRBD1. In germline, CDR1 is KGHSH, CDR2 LQKENI. This CDR3 is built from 13 residues. Trimming at V came to 3 bases and at J to 9 bases, leaving 3 bases not matched to a gene. The DNA of the CDR3 is TGTGCCAGCTCACCGACAGGGGACTGGGAGCTGTTTTTT. Protein sequence: CASSPTGDWELFF.

J is TRBJ2-1 and V is TRBV5-1, with TRBD1 matching 8 bases. J lost 4 bases, V lost 7 bases, and 7 bases had no gene match. This CDR3 is 14 amino acids long. Germline assignment: CDR1 SGHRS and CDR2 YFSETQ. The CDR3 reads CASAGTGSYNEQFF. In nucleotides, the CDR3 is TGCGCCAGCGCCGGGACAGGATCTTACAATGAGCAGTTCTTC.

The V and J genes are TRBV28 and TRBJ2-7, with 10 bases that match TRBD1. Trimming took 6 bases from V and 4 from J; bases not matched to a gene: 3. CDR3 length equals 13 residues. Germline CDR1 MDHEN, CDR2 SYDVKM. The CDR3 is CASSWDRGYEQYF. The CDR3 DNA is TGTGCCAGCAGCTGGGACAGGGGATACGAGCAGTACTTC.

V and J are TRBV25-1 and TRBJ2-2, with a weak D call TRBD2 (6 bases). With 0 bases removed from V and 4 bases from J, the gap between germline ends came to 9 bases. CDR3 length equals 15 residues. The germline CDR1 and CDR2 sequences are MGHDK and SYGVNS. CDR3 sequence: CASSEYGGGTGELFF. In nucleotides, the CDR3 is TGTGCCAGCAGTGAATATGGGGGAGGCACCGGGGAGCTGTTTTTT.

This chain connects TRBV30 to TRBJ1-2, with TRBD1 matching 7 bases. This CDR3 spans 13 amino acids. CDR1 GTSNPN and CDR2 SVGIG come from the germline V gene (reference sequence). V was clipped by 6 bases and J by 0 bases; unmatched bases: 4. DNA for the CDR3: TGTGCCTGTACGACAGGGCCTAACTATGGCTACACCTTC. Translation gives CACTTGPNYGYTF.

The chain joins TRBV9 to TRBJ2-7, with D possibly matching TRBD2 (5 bases). Germline CDR1 SGDLS, CDR2 YYNGEE. V lost 4 bases and J lost 0, with 17 bases in between. This CDR3 has 16 amino acids. CDR3 sequence reads: CASSPKPGLFSYEQYF. The CDR3 DNA sequence: TGTGCCAGCAGCCCAAAACCCGGACTTTTCTCCTACGAGCAGTACTTC.

The CDR3 DNA reads TGCGCCAGCAGCTTGAGGGCCCCGGGGGGAGAGACCCAGTACTTC. As protein: CASSLRAPGGETQYF. This chain links TRBV5-1 with TRBJ2-5; TRBD2 agrees at 7 bases. With 1 base clipped from V and 4 bases from J, the junction kept 7 bases outside the gene matches. Germline V gives CDR1 SGHRS, CDR2 YFSETQ. This CDR3 region has 15 residues.

This clone turned up a few times. The rearrangement links TRBV27 to TRBJ1-6, with 10 bases matching TRBD1. Trimming took 6 bases from V and 6 from J; bases not matched to a gene: 11. Germline values: CDR1 MNHEY, CDR2 SMNVEV (reference sequence). This CDR3 comprises 17 residues. CDR3 region: CASSSVMGQGFNSPLHF. The CDR3, as DNA: TGTGCCAGCAGCTCTGTAATGGGACAGGGGTTTAATTCACCCCTCCACTTT.

V and J are TRBV13 and TRBJ2-5; TRBD2 matches 14 bases. Trimming cost V 5 bases and J 6 bases; bases outside gene matches: 5. Germline CDR1 is PRHDT and CDR2 is FYEKMQ (reference sequence). The CDR3 loop spans 15 amino acids. CDR3 bases: TGTGCCAGCAGCCCCGGGACTAGCGGGAGTAAGACCCAGTACTTC. Residues: CASSPGTSGSKTQYF.

The chain couples TRBV9 to TRBJ2-6; no definite D call. Germline lookup yields CDR1 SGDLS and CDR2 YYNGEE. V lost 5 bases, J lost 0 bases, and 3 bases lay in between. The CDR3 sequence is 13 residues long. CDR3 nucleotides: TGTGCCAGCAGGAGCTCTGGGGCCAACGTCCTGACTTTC. Translated, it gives CASRSSGANVLTF. The full variable domain, in which reference TRBV9 and TRBJ2-6 provide the parts outside the CDR3, is DSGVTQTPKHLITATGQRVTLRCSPRSGDLSVYWYQQSLDQGLQFLIQYYNGEERAKGNILERFSAQQFPDLHSELNLSSLELGDSALYFCASRSSGANVLTFGAGSRLTVL.

This chain uses TRBV6-2 or TRBV6-3 with TRBJ2-1; D remains unclear. The V gene's germline CDR1 is MNHEY and CDR2 SVGEGT. This CDR3 comprises 14 residues. Trimming removed 1 base from V and 3 bases from J, with 7 bases in between. The CDR3, as DNA: TGTGCCAGCAGTTACTTTGCGCACTACAATGAGCAGTTCTTC. This encodes CASSYFAHYNEQFF.

The chain uses TRBV18 and TRBJ2-3; 7 bases are a match to TRBD1. The CDR3 has 15 residues. With V trimmed by 2 bases and J by 0 bases, 2 bases remained unmatched. The germline CDR1 and CDR2 sequences are KGHSH and LQKENI. The CDR3 DNA reads TGTGCCAGCTCACCAGCACAGGGGAGCACAGATACGCAGTATTTT. It translates to CASSPAQGSTDTQYF.